The 3 T cell receptor beta chains in this list originate from one sample, sequenced in a study of blood T cell repertoires in COVID-19. The protocol was immunoSEQ multiplex PCR, while the TCRdb copy is restricted to in-frame clones and leaves out a portion. In the table there are some 270,000 clones, 80% to 90% of which are singletons. Specimen: PBMCs or T cells enriched from blood (not recorded which). These receptors were collected from a woman aged 25 to 45 who had recovered from COVID-19.

This clone has only a few counts. The chain is built from TRBV2 and TRBJ2-7, with 8 bases aligning to TRBD2. Unmatched junction bases numbered 5, after V lost 9 bases and J lost 4 bases. CDR3 length: 12 residues. Germline CDR1 SNHLY, CDR2 FYNNEI. DNA of the CDR3: TGTGCCAGTAGCGGGAATTCTTACGAGCAGTACTTC. It yields the protein CASSGNSYEQYF.

The V call is TRBV13, the J call TRBJ1-1; possible D gene TRBD1, 5 bases. The germline V gene encodes CDR1 PRHDT and CDR2 FYEKMQ (reference sequence). This CDR3 contains 14 residues. V dropped 5 bases and J dropped 4 bases, with 14 bases sitting between them. In DNA, the CDR3 is TGTGCCAGCAGCCCTCCGACAGACAGCACTGAAGCTTTCTTT. It specifies CASSPPTDSTEAFF.

The chain has TRBV12-3 or TRBV12-4 and TRBJ1-1; 7 bases agree with TRBD1. The CDR3 loop spans 12 amino acids. V shed 10 bases, J shed 5 bases, and the junction held 7 bases outside the gene matches. The CDR3 DNA reads as TGTGCCACGACAGGGAAGGGGACTGAAGCTTTCTTT. Amino acids: CATTGKGTEAFF.